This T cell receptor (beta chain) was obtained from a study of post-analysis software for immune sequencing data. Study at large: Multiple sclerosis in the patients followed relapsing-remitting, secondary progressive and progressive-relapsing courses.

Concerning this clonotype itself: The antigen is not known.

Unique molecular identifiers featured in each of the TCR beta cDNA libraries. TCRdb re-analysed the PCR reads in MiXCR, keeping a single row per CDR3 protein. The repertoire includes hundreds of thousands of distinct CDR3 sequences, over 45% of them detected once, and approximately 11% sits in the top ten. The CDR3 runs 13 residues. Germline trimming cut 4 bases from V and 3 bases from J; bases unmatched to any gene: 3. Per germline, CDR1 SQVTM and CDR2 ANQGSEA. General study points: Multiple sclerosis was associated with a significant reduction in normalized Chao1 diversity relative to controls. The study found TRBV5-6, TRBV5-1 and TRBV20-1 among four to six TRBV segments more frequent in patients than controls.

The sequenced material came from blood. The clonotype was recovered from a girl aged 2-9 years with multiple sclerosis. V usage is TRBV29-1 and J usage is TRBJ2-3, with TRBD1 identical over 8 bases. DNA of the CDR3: TGCAGCGTTGCAGGGGGCAGGACAGATACGCAGTATTTT. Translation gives CSVAGGRTDTQYF.